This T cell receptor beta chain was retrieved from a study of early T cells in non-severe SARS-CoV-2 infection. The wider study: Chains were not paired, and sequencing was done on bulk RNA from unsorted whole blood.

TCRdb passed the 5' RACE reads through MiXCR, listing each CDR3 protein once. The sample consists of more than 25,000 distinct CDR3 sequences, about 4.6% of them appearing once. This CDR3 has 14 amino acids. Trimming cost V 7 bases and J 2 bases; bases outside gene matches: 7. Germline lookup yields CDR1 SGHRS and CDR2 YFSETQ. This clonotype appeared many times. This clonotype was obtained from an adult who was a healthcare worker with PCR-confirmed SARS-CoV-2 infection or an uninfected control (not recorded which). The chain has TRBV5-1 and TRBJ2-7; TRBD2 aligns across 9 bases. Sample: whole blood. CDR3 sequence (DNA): TGCGCCAGCCGGCCCCCTAGCGGGACCTACGAGCAGTACTTC. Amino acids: CASRPPSGTYEQYF.